The next 12 T cell receptor beta chains were all read from a single sample in a study of Ad26.COV2.S vaccination and SARS-CoV-2 variants. Profiling relied on immunoSEQ multiplex PCR, and the TCRdb table lists in-frame clones only, not all of them. In the table there are about 350,000 clones, about 91% of which are singletons. The sample in question was peripheral blood, obtained after recovery from COVID-19. These receptors all come from a human donor who had recovered from COVID-19.

This sequence joins TRBV27 and TRBJ1-2, with 8 bases matching TRBD1. Germline CDR1 is MNHEY and CDR2 is SMNVEV (reference sequence). The CDR3 spans 16 residues. Trimming at V came to 0 bases and at J to 2 bases, leaving 5 bases not matched to a gene. This CDR3 is CASSLSRSGGNYGYTF. The CDR3 coding sequence is TGTGCCAGCAGTTTATCGCGGTCAGGGGGCAACTATGGCTACACCTTC.

J is TRBJ2-1 and V is TRBV4-1, with TRBD2 matching over 12 bases. Germline V gene data show CDR1 as MGHRA and CDR2 as YSYEKL. Unmatched junction bases numbered 14, after V lost 2 bases and J lost 3 bases. CDR3 size: 20 residues. The CDR3 is CASSQLSGLAGGPDYNEQFF. As DNA, the CDR3 is TGCGCCAGCAGCCAATTATCGGGGCTAGCGGGGGGGCCTGACTACAATGAGCAGTTCTTC.

This chain connects TRBV5-1 to TRBJ1-5; no clear D gene. The CDR3 sequence is 15 residues long. V lost 0 bases to trimming and J lost 2 bases, with 9 bases between them. The germline V gene encodes CDR1 SGHRS and CDR2 YFSETQ. The CDR3 is CASSLDGTGNQPQHF. The CDR3 DNA is TGCGCCAGCAGCTTGGACGGAACGGGCAATCAGCCCCAGCATTTT.

The chain recombines TRBV11-2 with TRBJ1-3; D call uncertain. Germline V lookup: CDR1 SGHAT, CDR2 FQNNGV. Trimming took 1 base from V and 7 from J, leaving 5 bases between them. This CDR3 contains 12 residues. CDR3 in amino acids: CASSLAWNTIYF. CDR3 coding DNA: TGTGCCAGCAGCTTAGCGTGGAACACCATATATTTT.

V is TRBV15 and J is TRBJ2-1; 10 positions agree with TRBD2. Germline values: CDR1 LNHNV, CDR2 YYDKDF (reference sequence). The V and J ends lost 3 bases and 6 bases, in that order; junction bases with no gene match: 8. The CDR3 contains 16 residues. The CDR3 protein is CATSSKTSGAPNEQFF. The CDR3 region has the DNA TGTGCCACCAGCAGTAAAACTAGCGGGGCACCCAATGAGCAGTTCTTC.

The genes are TRBV2 and TRBJ1-5; maybe TRBD1 (6 bases). This CDR3 spans 14 amino acids. V shed 6 bases and J shed 0 bases, with 9 bases lying between them. Germline V gives CDR1 SNHLY, CDR2 FYNNEI. The CDR3 DNA sequence: TGTGCCAGCAGGGACAGCTATAGCAATCAGCCCCAGCATTTT. Translation gives CASRDSYSNQPQHF.

In this sample, this clone turned up once. The rearrangement uses TRBV11-1 and TRBJ2-7, with 11 nucleotides matching TRBD2. This CDR3 region has 16 residues. The V gene end was trimmed by 3 bases and the J gene end by 7 bases; junction bases not matched to a gene: 11. Per the germline V gene, CDR1 is SGHAT and CDR2 is FQDESV (reference sequence). CDR3 sequence (DNA): TGTGCCAGCAGCTTCCTAGCGGGGGGCCCTACCCTTGAGCAGTACTTC. Translating gives CASSFLAGGPTLEQYF.

The genes are TRBV7-9 and TRBJ2-1; TRBD2 matches at 13 bases. CDR1 is SEHNR, CDR2 FQNEAQ, per germline (reference sequence). There are 16 residues in the CDR3. J lost 8 bases, V lost 4 bases, and 8 bases had no gene match. In nucleotides, the CDR3 is TGTGCCAGCAGCTCCGGGACTAGCGGGACCGGGGATGAGCAGTTCTTC. Protein: CASSSGTSGTGDEQFF.

V and J are TRBV29-1 and TRBJ2-1, with D possibly matching TRBD2 (6 bases). This CDR3 is 14 amino acids long. Trimming removed 7 bases at V and 0 bases at J, with 13 bases between. The germline V gene has CDR1 SQVTM and CDR2 ANQGSEA. CDR3 loop: CSAKQAGSYNEQFF. DNA for the CDR3: TGCAGCGCGAAGCAAGCGGGCTCCTACAATGAGCAGTTCTTC.

This clone appeared once. V and J are TRBV13 and TRBJ1-4; TRBD1 matches 9 bases. Trimming cost V 6 bases and J 11 bases; bases outside gene matches: 13. The CDR3 sequence is 15 residues long. Germline V gene sequence: CDR1 PRHDT, CDR2 FYEKMQ (reference sequence). CDR3 region: CASRRMDRGWEKLFF. The CDR3 DNA sequence: TGTGCCAGCAGACGGATGGACAGGGGATGGGAGAAACTGTTTTTT. The complete variable domain, with remaining parts taken from reference TRBV13 and TRBJ1-4, reads AAGVIQSPRHLIKEKRETATLKCYPIPRHDTVYWYQQGPGQDPQFLISFYEKMQSDKGSIPDRFSAQQFSDYHSELNMSSLELGDSALYFCASRRMDRGWEKLFFGSGTQLSVL.

The chain employs TRBV6-5 and TRBJ1-2; D remains unclear. The V and J ends lost 0 bases and 10 bases respectively, with 9 bases between them. Germline loops: CDR1 MNHEY, CDR2 SVGAGI. The CDR3 runs 12 residues. CDR3 DNA: TGTGCCAGCAGTTACTCGAGAGAGGACTACACCTTC. Translating gives CASSYSREDYTF.

In its sample, this clone was seen a few times. This rearrangement joins TRBV2 to TRBJ1-5; TRBD1 matches 9 bases. V lost 7 bases and J lost 4; bases outside the gene matches: 2. CDR1 SNHLY and CDR2 FYNNEI come from the germline V gene. This CDR3 has 13 residues. CDR3 bases: TGTGCCAGCATCGGACAGGGGAATCAGCCCCAGCATTTT. Translated, it gives CASIGQGNQPQHF.